This entry describes one T cell receptor beta chain. Its target is not known. These data are taken from a study of T cells in Graves' hyperthyroidism and ophthalmopathy. Study-wide points: From stable hyperthyroidism, ophthalmopathy was separated by a 13 V-J model.

Germline V gene data show CDR1 as SGHVS and CDR2 as FNYEAQ. This CDR3 is 16 amino acids long. Trimming stripped 1 base from V and 4 bases from J, with 14 bases between. Amplified regions were TCR beta CDR3 sequences from RNA transcripts. The TCR CDR3 was amplified in a first-round RT-PCR using the HTBI primer set. Each CDR3 protein is one row after TCRdb ran MiXCR on the multiplex PCR reads. The sample holds fewer than 900,000 distinct CDR3 sequences, approximately 18% seen once. This receptor was identified in a woman aged 50 to 65 with Graves' hyperthyroidism that later progressed to Graves' ophthalmopathy. The rearrangement uses TRBV7-6 and TRBJ2-1; TRBD2 might be the D (6 bases). Sequencing input: blood. CDR3 in amino acids: CASSLGFGEAYNEQFF. In nucleotides, the CDR3 is TGTGCCAGCAGCTTAGGGTTCGGGGAGGCATACAATGAGCAGTTCTTC.